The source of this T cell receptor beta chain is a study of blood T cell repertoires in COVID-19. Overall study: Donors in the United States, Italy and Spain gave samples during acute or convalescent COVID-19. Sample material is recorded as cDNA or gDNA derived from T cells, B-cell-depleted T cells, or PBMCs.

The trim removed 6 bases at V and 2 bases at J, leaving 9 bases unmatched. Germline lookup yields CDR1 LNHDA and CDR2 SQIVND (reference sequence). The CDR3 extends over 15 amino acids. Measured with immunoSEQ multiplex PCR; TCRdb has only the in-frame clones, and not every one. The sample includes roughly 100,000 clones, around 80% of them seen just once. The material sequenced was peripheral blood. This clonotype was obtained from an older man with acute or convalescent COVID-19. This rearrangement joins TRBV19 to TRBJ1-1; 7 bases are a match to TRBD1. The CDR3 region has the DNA TGTGCCAGTAGAATACCGGGACAGAGTAACACTGAAGCTTTCTTT. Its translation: CASRIPGQSNTEAFF.